This TCR beta chain is drawn from a study of radiotherapy plus CTLA-4 blockade in lung cancer. General study points: Radiotherapy plus ipilimumab was followed by expansion in blood of tumor-derived TCR clones. With interferon-beta, early dynamics of blood T cell clones were reported to best predict response.

With V trimmed by 2 bases and J by 5 bases, 5 bases remained unmatched. CDR3 length: 15 amino acids. Germline CDR1 and CDR2: SGHRS and YFSETQ. In chemo-refractory metastatic non-small-cell lung cancer, patients got ipilimumab CTLA-4 blockade together with focal radiation. Concerning this clone itself: Its matching antigen is unknown.

Assay: immunoSEQ multiplex PCR; the TCRdb copy retains only in-frame clones and omits some. The sample contains fewer than 150,000 clones, roughly 80% of which appear only once. The chain recombines TRBV5-1 with TRBJ2-1, with TRBD1 identical over 9 bases. The TCR originated in a human donor with non-small cell lung cancer who had a partial response to radiotherapy plus ipilimumab. The specimen was peripheral blood, collected from a patient treated with radiotherapy plus ipilimumab. CDR3 residues: CASSLPGQGNNEQFF. The CDR3 bases are TGCGCCAGCAGCTTACCGGGACAGGGCAACAATGAGCAGTTCTTC.